These T cell receptor beta chains were read from a single sample in a study of CD8+CD57+ T cells in acquired aplastic anemia. TCRdb itself ran the reads through MiXCR, one entry per CDR3 protein. Here the sample spans 250,000 to 300,000 distinct CDR3 sequences, 45% to 65% being singletons. What was sequenced was sorted CD4+, CD8+, or CD8+CD57+ T cells (not recorded which) from PBMCs. The receptors shown here come from a human donor with severe aplastic anemia or a healthy control (not recorded which). CDR3s include the opening cysteine and the closing phenylalanine or tryptophan. The order of the fields is V gene, D gene, J gene, clone size, CDR3 DNA, CDR3 protein. D genes are given only for firm matches. Rows may omit the clone size; those that give it use once, few, many or a size class.

V: TRBV7-3; D: NA; J: TRBJ2-7; size: few; DNA: TGTGCCAGCAGCCAAGGGACGATACCCTACGAGCAGTACTTC; CDR3: CASSQGTIPYEQYF
V: TRBV19; D: TRBD1; J: TRBJ1-6; size: many; DNA: TGTGCCAGTAGTGCACCGGGACAGGGGAATTCACCCCTCCACTTT; CDR3: CASSAPGQGNSPLHF
V: TRBV9; D: TRBD1; J: TRBJ1-6; size: NA; DNA: TGTGCCAGCAGCGTAGGTTGGGGGGGGACAGGGCGCGTTTCACCCCTCCACTTT; CDR3: CASSVGWGGTGRVSPLHF
V: TRBV30; D: NA; J: TRBJ1-1; size: NA; DNA: TGTGCCTGGAGGGGGGGATCCACTGAAGCTTTCTTT; CDR3: CAWRGGSTEAFF
V: TRBV7-9; D: NA; J: TRBJ1-3; size: NA; DNA: TGTGCCAGCAGCCGGACAGCCTCTGGAAACACCATATATTTT; CDR3: CASSRTASGNTIYF
V: TRBV7-9; D: NA; J: TRBJ2-2; size: few; DNA: TGTGCCAGCAGCTGCCGATTAACAAGCGAGCTGTTTTTT; CDR3: CASSCRLTSELFF
V: TRBV15; D: NA; J: TRBJ2-7; size: few; DNA: TGTGCCACCAGCAGAGCTGGGCAGCTGAGCTACGAGCAGTACTTC; CDR3: CATSRAGQLSYEQYF
V: TRBV5-1; D: TRBD1; J: TRBJ2-2; size: many; DNA: TGCGCCAGCAGCTCGGGGACAGGGGGCACCGGGGAGCTGTTTTTT; CDR3: CASSSGTGGTGELFF
V: TRBV7-8; D: NA; J: TRBJ1-3; size: NA; DNA: TGTGCCAGCAGCTTAGGTACCACCCGAAACACCATATATTTT; CDR3: CASSLGTTRNTIYF
V: TRBV7-9; D: NA; J: TRBJ2-5; size: NA; DNA: TGTGCCAGCAGCTTAGAGGGAGGCAATCAGCCCCAGTACTTC; CDR3: CASSLEGGNQPQYF
V: TRBV7-6; D: NA; J: TRBJ1-1; size: NA; DNA: TGTGCCAGCAGCTTAGGTACTCAAGGTTTCGGCACTGAAGCTTTCTTT; CDR3: CASSLGTQGFGTEAFF
V: TRBV4-1; D: TRBD2; J: TRBJ2-5; size: NA; DNA: TGCGCCAGCAGCTTCGGTAGCGGGGGGGCAGAGACCCAGTACTTC; CDR3: CASSFGSGGAETQYF
V: TRBV20-1; D: NA; J: TRBJ1-1; size: NA; DNA: TGCAGTGCTAGGCAGGGGAGCTTGATGAACACTGAAGCTTTCTTT; CDR3: CSARQGSLMNTEAFF
V: TRBV6-6; D: NA; J: TRBJ2-3; size: many; DNA: TGTGCCAGCAGAGACGGGCCCGAACTATATACGCAGTATTTT; CDR3: CASRDGPELYTQYF
V: TRBV19; D: NA; J: TRBJ2-3; size: once; DNA: TGTGCCAGTAGTACCGAGGGGGTGACGCAGTATTTT; CDR3: CASSTEGVTQYF
V: TRBV7-9; D: NA; J: TRBJ2-3; size: few; DNA: TGTGCCAGCAGCTTAGGTTCGCAGGGCTCAGCGGATACGCAGTATTTT; CDR3: CASSLGSQGSADTQYF
V: TRBV2; D: NA; J: TRBJ2-5; size: NA; DNA: TGTGCCAGCAGTGTTTTCGGGGGCCAAGAGACCCAGTACTTC; CDR3: CASSVFGGQETQYF
V: TRBV6-6; D: NA; J: TRBJ1-6; size: many; DNA: TGTGCCAGCAGAGGCAGGTCTGATAATTCACCCCTCCACTTT; CDR3: CASRGRSDNSPLHF
V: TRBV20-1; D: NA; J: TRBJ2-1; size: NA; DNA: TGCAGTGCTGGTCTAGGGTCCAATGAGCAGTTCTTC; CDR3: CSAGLGSNEQFF
V: TRBV9; D: NA; J: TRBJ2-7; size: many; DNA: TGTGCCAGCAGCGTAGCCCCACCGGGACTTGGGGGGATCTACGAGCAGTACTTC; CDR3: CASSVAPPGLGGIYEQYF